The 22 T cell receptor beta chains reported below all come from one sample, sequenced in a study of cytomegalovirus exposure and HLA in healthy donors. Sequencing was performed with immunoSEQ multiplex PCR; in TCRdb, only in-frame clones are kept and a portion is missing. The sample has approximately 150,000 clones, 80% to 90% seen once. Sequenced sample: PBMCs. These receptors all stem from a man aged 18 to 29 in good health and CMV-seropositive.

The chain links TRBV27 to TRBJ1-1, with D perhaps matching TRBD1 (6 bases). With 3 bases removed from V and 3 bases from J, the gap between germline ends came to 14 bases. Germline values: CDR1 MNHEY, CDR2 SMNVEV (reference sequence). The CDR3 is 15 residues long. Here the CDR3 reads CASSFFGGADTEAFF. In DNA form, the CDR3 reads TGTGCCAGCAGTTTTTTTGGGGGCGCGGACACTGAAGCTTTCTTT.

CDR3 residues: CASVAGAHQPQHF. DNA of the CDR3: TGTGCCAGTGTGGCAGGGGCGCATCAGCCCCAGCATTTT. The chain uses TRBV6-1 and TRBJ1-5; tentative D call: TRBD1 (6 bases). Germline V gives CDR1 MNHNS, CDR2 SASEGT. CDR3 size: 13 residues. The V end was cut by 9 bases, the J end by 5 bases, with 14 bases between.

The chain carries TRBV5-1 and TRBJ2-3, with TRBD2 identical over 13 bases. Germline CDR1 SGHRS, CDR2 YFSETQ. Unmatched junction bases numbered 4, after V lost 7 bases and J lost 2 bases. This CDR3 contains 15 residues. Here the CDR3 reads CASRTSGRSTDTQYF. In DNA form, the CDR3 reads TGCGCCAGCCGGACTAGCGGGAGATCCACAGATACGCAGTATTTT.

This chain connects TRBV5-4 to TRBJ2-3; 7 bases line up with TRBD1. V trimming: 7 bases; J trimming: 4 bases; junction bases outside the gene matches: 12. Germline V gene lookup returns CDR1 SGHNT and CDR2 YYREEE (reference sequence). The CDR3 runs 15 residues. Here the CDR3 DNA reads TGTGCCAGCGCAGTTGACCGACAGGGATCAGATACGCAGTATTTT. Encoded protein: CASAVDRQGSDTQYF.

This clone was recorded once. The rearrangement joins TRBV4-1 to TRBJ1-5; 7 bases agree with TRBD1. This CDR3 contains 16 residues. With V trimmed by 1 base and J by 1 base, 4 bases remained unmatched. CDR1 and CDR2 from the germline V gene are MGHRA and YSYEKL. The CDR3 DNA is TGCGCCAGCAGCCAAGTAGGGGGCATGAGCAATCAGCCCCAGCATTTT. Encoded protein: CASSQVGGMSNQPQHF.

V usage is TRBV7-9 and J usage is TRBJ1-3, with D unclear. The V end was cut by 5 bases, the J end by 4 bases, with 9 bases between. The CDR3 is 13 amino acids. CDR1 SEHNR and CDR2 FQNEAQ come from the germline V gene (reference sequence). The CDR3 sequence: CASSRAGGNTIYF. In DNA, the CDR3 is TGTGCCAGCAGCCGAGCGGGAGGAAACACCATATATTTT.

The V and J genes are TRBV7-2 and TRBJ2-7, with 7 nucleotides matching TRBD1. The CDR3 consists of 14 residues. The V and J ends lost 5 bases and 3 bases, in that order; junction bases with no gene match: 7. In germline, CDR1 is SGHTA, CDR2 FQGNSA. The CDR3 DNA reads as TGTGCCAGCAGCCTCGGGGCAGGGGGCTACGAGCAGTACTTC. This sequence encodes CASSLGAGGYEQYF.

The chain combines TRBV19 with TRBJ1-4; D gene unclear. Germline CDR1 is LNHDA and CDR2 is SQIVND (reference sequence). Trimming removed 9 bases from V and 2 bases from J, with 19 bases in between. The CDR3 runs 16 residues. CDR3 residues: CASTDTLGSTNEKLFF. CDR3 sequence (DNA): TGTGCCAGCACCGACACCCTCGGGAGCACTAATGAAAAACTGTTTTTT.

The V call is TRBV19, the J call TRBJ2-2; 9 bases map to TRBD1. Germline assignment: CDR1 LNHDA and CDR2 SQIVND (reference sequence). V shed 3 bases, J shed 5 bases, and the junction held 1 base outside the gene matches. The CDR3 consists of 14 residues. Here the CDR3 reads CASSIGTGTGELFF. The CDR3 bases are TGTGCCAGTAGTATCGGGACAGGGACCGGGGAGCTGTTTTTT. The whole variable domain, filled in from reference TRBV19 and TRBJ2-2, reads DGGITQSPKYLFRKEGQNVTLSCEQNLNHDAMYWYRQDPGQGLRLIYYSQIVNDFQKGDIAEGYSVSREKKESFPLTVTSAQKNPTAFYLCASSIGTGTGELFFGEGSRLTVL.

CDR3 bases: TGTGCCAGCAGCTTTGATTTCTCAGGGTTCACTGAAGCTTTCTTT. Translating gives CASSFDFSGFTEAFF. The chain combines TRBV5-6 with TRBJ1-1, with D perhaps TRBD1 (5 bases). CDR3 length: 15 amino acids. Deletions cut 2 bases from V and 4 bases from J, with 15 bases between. Germline V gene lookup returns CDR1 SGHDT and CDR2 YYEEEE.

This rearrangement joins TRBV7-6 to TRBJ2-5, with a tentative D call TRBD1 (6 bases). Germline CDR1 and CDR2: SGHVS and FNYEAQ. This CDR3 comprises 16 residues. The V end lost 2 bases, the J end lost 1 base, and 14 bases lay between the germline ends. The CDR3 DNA reads TGTGCCAGCAGCTTACCCGGTGGACAGCCCCAAGAGACCCAGTACTTC. Its translation: CASSLPGGQPQETQYF.

This chain connects TRBV5-1 to TRBJ2-7, with 7 bases that match TRBD1. Germline loops: CDR1 SGHRS, CDR2 YFSETQ. Trimming took 0 bases from V and 2 from J; bases not matched to a gene: 2. The CDR3 sequence is 14 residues long. This CDR3 is CASSLGDSTYEQYF. CDR3 DNA: TGCGCCAGCAGCTTGGGGGACAGCACCTACGAGCAGTACTTC.

V gene TRBV27 combines with J gene TRBJ1-5; TRBD1 might be the D (6 bases). The CDR3 runs 13 residues. Trimming pared 7 bases from V and 7 bases from J, leaving 14 bases between. In germline, CDR1 is MNHEY, CDR2 SMNVEV (reference sequence). In nucleotides, the CDR3 is TGTGCCAGCAATGGAGGCGGGGGCCAGCCCCAGCATTTT. Translated, it gives CASNGGGGQPQHF.

The CDR3 nucleotides read TGTGCCTGGAGTGTATTAGGGGAGGTTGGCTACACCTTC. Its protein product is CAWSVLGEVGYTF. V usage is TRBV30 and J usage is TRBJ1-2; weak D call: TRBD1 (5 bases). The CDR3 extends over 13 amino acids. Germline lookup yields CDR1 GTSNPN and CDR2 SVGIG (reference sequence). Trimming cost V 0 bases and J 7 bases, with 12 bases left between them.

CDR3 protein: CASSFGSSYEQYF. The CDR3 bases are TGTGCCAGCAGCTTCGGGTCTTCCTACGAGCAGTACTTC. The rearrangement links TRBV5-6 to TRBJ2-7; D is undetermined. The CDR3 length is 13 residues. CDR1 and CDR2 from the germline V gene are SGHDT and YYEEEE. V lost 2 bases to trimming and J lost 1 base, with 7 bases between them.

CDR3 nucleotides: TGTGCCAGTAGTATCGAACAGGGGTCCTACAATGAGCAGTTCTTC. The encoded protein is CASSIEQGSYNEQFF. V and J are TRBV19 and TRBJ2-1, with 7 bases that match TRBD1. The trim removed 3 bases at V and 1 base at J, leaving 3 bases unmatched. From germline, CDR1 is LNHDA and CDR2 SQIVND (reference sequence). The CDR3 runs 15 residues.

The sample holds a few counts of this clone. V and J are TRBV5-8 and TRBJ2-7, with a tentative D call TRBD1 (6 bases). Germline assignment: CDR1 SGHTS and CDR2 YDEGEE. Trimming removed 4 bases at V and 3 bases at J, with 20 bases between. This CDR3 has 16 residues. In nucleotides, the CDR3 is TGTGCCAGCAGCCCCCAGGGGTACGACCTTTACTACGAGCAGTACTTC. Its translation: CASSPQGYDLYYEQYF.

The rearrangement links TRBV28 to TRBJ1-2, with a tentative D call TRBD1 (5 bases). V lost 7 bases and J 2 bases, leaving 11 bases between the germline ends. The CDR3 extends over 13 amino acids. Germline CDR1 reads MDHEN; CDR2 reads SYDVKM. CDR3 residues: CASIAGENYGYTF. CDR3 DNA: TGTGCCAGCATCGCGGGGGAGAACTATGGCTACACCTTC.

The chain uses TRBV4-2 and TRBJ2-1; TRBD2 is a possible D gene (5 bases). In germline, CDR1 is LGHNA, CDR2 YNFKEQ. This CDR3 region has 12 residues. V lost 8 bases and J 10 bases, leaving 15 bases between the germline ends. The CDR3 here is CASEDSFGEQFF. In nucleotides, the CDR3 is TGTGCCAGCGAGGACTCCTTTGGGGAGCAGTTCTTC.

This clone appeared once. The chain couples TRBV25-1 to TRBJ1-5; no clear D. The germline gives CDR1 MGHDK, CDR2 SYGVNS. This CDR3 region has 14 residues. V lost 2 bases and J 7 bases, leaving 12 bases between the germline ends. CDR3 bases: TGTGCCAGCAGTGAAAGTCACTCACCCCAGCCCCAGCATTTT. Translating gives CASSESHSPQPQHF.

The CDR3 sequence: CASSPGTGKVKRNTEAFF. CDR3 sequence (DNA): TGTGCCAGCAGCCCTGGGACAGGAAAAGTAAAGCGGAACACTGAAGCTTTCTTT. The V call is TRBV11-2, the J call TRBJ1-1; 8 bases line up with TRBD1. Germline CDR1 and CDR2: SGHAT and FQNNGV. The CDR3 loop spans 18 amino acids. The V and J ends lost 5 bases and 1 base, in that order; junction bases with no gene match: 15.

The CDR3 sequence is CASRRRSPNTEAFF. The CDR3 DNA follows: TGTGCCAGCAGGAGACGGAGTCCTAACACTGAAGCTTTCTTT. The chain couples TRBV28 to TRBJ1-1; D is undetermined. The CDR3 loop spans 14 amino acids. The V end was cut by 6 bases, the J end by 2 bases, with 13 bases between. Per germline, CDR1 MDHEN and CDR2 SYDVKM. The whole variable domain, filled in from reference TRBV28 and TRBJ1-1, reads DVKVTQSSRYLVKRTGEKVFLECVQDMDHENMFWYRQDPGLGLRLIYFSYDVKMKEKGDIPEGYSVSREKKERFSLILESASTNQTSMYLCASRRRSPNTEAFFGQGTRLTVV.